This T cell receptor (beta chain) was sequenced for a study of cytomegalovirus exposure and HLA in healthy donors. General study findings and limits: Researchers counted around 170 TCR beta chains as cytomegalovirus-associated.

The germline CDR1 and CDR2 sequences are SNHLY and FYNNEI. V was trimmed by 5 bases and J by 2 bases, leaving 10 bases between them. This CDR3 has 15 residues. TCRdb's copy holds only in-frame clones and misses some; the assay was immunoSEQ multiplex PCR. The sample carries 200,000 to 250,000 clones, around 87% recorded once. On this clone itself: Its specificity is not known.

The clonotype was recovered from a young woman in good health and CMV-seropositive. This chain joins TRBV2 and TRBJ2-6; D is undetermined. The source material was PBMCs. The CDR3 region is CASSYLAAGANVLTF. Written as DNA, the CDR3 is TGTGCCAGCAGTTATCTGGCAGCTGGGGCCAACGTCCTGACTTTC.